These 17 T cell receptor beta chains were sequenced from one sample in a study of blood T cell repertoires in COVID-19 (TCRdb year 2020). Libraries were made using the immunoSEQ multiplex PCR assay. The immuneACCESS repertoire file appears here via TCRdb, limited to in-frame rearrangements. These files lack a portion of the clones; in checked studies, under half of the deficit traces to unresolved V genes, and the cause of the others is not known. The sample table shows tens of thousands of clones, and about 94% are seen once. The top ten clones comprise more than 3.5% of the sample. Sequencing used peripheral blood. All receptors come from a human donor with active COVID-19. The donor label of this sample is uncertain.

The CDR3 is CASSLVDRSLSSYNEQFF. CDR3 bases: TGTGCCAGCAGCTTGGTGGACAGGTCCTTGAGCTCCTACAATGAGCAGTTCTTC. The V and J genes are TRBV5-5 and TRBJ2-1, with 7 nucleotides matching TRBD1. The ends lost 0 bases at V and 0 bases at J; junction bases unmatched: 9. The CDR3 spans 18 residues. Germline lookup yields CDR1 SGHKS and CDR2 YYEKEE (reference sequence).

This chain connects TRBV19 to TRBJ2-1, with D maybe TRBD1 (6 bases). V was pared by 6 bases and J by 1 base, with 16 bases between. The CDR3 is made up of 16 amino acids. CDR1 and CDR2 (germline): LNHDA, SQIVND (reference sequence). The CDR3 reads CASRLRGGSSYNEQFF. In DNA form, the CDR3 reads TGTGCCAGTAGATTAAGAGGGGGTTCGTCCTACAATGAGCAGTTCTTC.

In DNA form, the CDR3 reads TGTGCCTGGGACAGGGCAAGCGGCTACACCGGGGAGCTGTTTTTT. It yields the protein CAWDRASGYTGELFF. The chain has TRBV30 and TRBJ2-2; 7 nucleotides match TRBD1. The ends lost 5 bases at V and 3 bases at J; junction bases unmatched: 9. Germline V gene sequence: CDR1 GTSNPN, CDR2 SVGIG (reference sequence). This CDR3 is 15 amino acids long.

Points on this clone: The sample contains more than one DNA sequence encoding this CDR3. The genes are TRBV19 and TRBJ1-4; a possible D gene is TRBD1 (6 bases). CDR3 length: 13 residues. The germline V gene has CDR1 LNHDA and CDR2 SQIVND (reference sequence). V lost 6 bases, J lost 2 bases, and 7 bases lay in between. In nucleotides, the CDR3 is TGTGCCAGTAGACAGGGCACTAATGAAAAACTGTTTTTT. It translates to CASRQGTNEKLFF.

The V and J genes are TRBV7-9 and TRBJ1-2, with 11 bases matching TRBD1. This CDR3 has 16 residues. The germline CDR1 and CDR2 sequences are SEHNR and FQNEAQ (reference sequence). With V trimmed by 3 bases and J by 4 bases, 7 bases remained unmatched. CDR3 coding DNA: TGTGCCAGCAGCTTCACAGGACAGGGGGCTATCTATGGCTACACCTTC. Translating gives CASSFTGQGAIYGYTF.

The CDR3 DNA follows: TGTGCCAGTAGTAACCGACCGGGACAGGGGGCCTTTAAGCGACTCGGAGCTTTCTTT. Its protein product is CASSNRPGQGAFKRLGAFF. The chain carries TRBV19 and TRBJ1-1; 12 positions match TRBD1. The V gene end was trimmed by 4 bases and the J gene end by 10 bases; junction bases not matched to a gene: 22. The CDR3 consists of 19 residues. Germline CDR1 is LNHDA and CDR2 is SQIVND (reference sequence).

The genes are TRBV27 and TRBJ1-2; 7 positions agree with TRBD1. In germline, CDR1 is MNHEY, CDR2 SMNVEV (reference sequence). V lost 4 bases, J lost 1 base, and 9 bases stayed unmatched. CDR3 length equals 16 residues. CDR3 sequence (DNA): TGTGCCAGCAGTTCCGCCGGGGACAGAGTTAACTATGGCTACACCTTC. It is translated as CASSSAGDRVNYGYTF.

CDR3 coding DNA: TGCAGCGTGGCAGACAAAGAGACCCAGTACTTC. Its translation is CSVADKETQYF. This chain links TRBV29-1 with TRBJ2-5; D is unclear. With 6 bases removed from V and 3 bases from J, the gap between germline ends came to 8 bases. CDR1 and CDR2 from the germline V gene are SQVTM and ANQGSEA. This CDR3 has 11 amino acids.

CDR3 nucleotide sequence: TGTGCCAGCATTCGGGGCGGGACCGGGGGGACCCAGTACTTC. As protein: CASIRGGTGGTQYF. The chain links TRBV6-5 to TRBJ2-5; D is perhaps TRBD2 (6 bases). From germline, CDR1 is MNHEY and CDR2 SVGAGI. The germline V and J ends were trimmed by 7 bases and 7 bases, with 19 bases remaining between them. The CDR3 has 14 residues.

The gene calls are TRBV19 and TRBJ2-2; the match to TRBD2 covers 8 bases. The CDR3 contains 16 residues. Germline V gives CDR1 LNHDA, CDR2 SQIVND (reference sequence). The junction had 13 bases not matched to a gene; V was cut back by 7 bases and J by 6 bases. The CDR3 nucleotides read TGTGCCAGTACCCTGGGGGGACTAGTTGTAGCCGGGGAGCTGTTTTTT. It yields the protein CASTLGGLVVAGELFF.

CDR3 in amino acids: CSVEVAYEQYF. CDR3 nucleotides: TGCAGTGTCGAGGTAGCTTACGAGCAGTACTTC. J is TRBJ2-7 and V is TRBV20-1; D is unresolved. The germline CDR1 and CDR2 sequences are DFQATT and SNEGSKA (reference sequence). The CDR3 spans 11 residues. Trimming left V 7 bases short and J 4 bases short, with 11 bases between.

This chain uses TRBV5-1 with TRBJ2-7; 10 bases align to TRBD2. After removal of 3 bases from V and 6 bases from J, the junction contained 9 bases not matched to a gene. The CDR3 has 15 residues. CDR1 is SGHRS, CDR2 YFSETQ, per germline. The CDR3 sequence: CASSSEVAGGSEQYF. The DNA for the CDR3 is TGCGCCAGCAGCTCGGAAGTAGCGGGAGGTTCCGAGCAGTACTTC.

This CDR3 is CASSLGFRDRIRGQYF. CDR3 bases: TGTGCCAGCAGTTTAGGGTTCCGGGACAGAATACGAGGGCAGTACTTC. This chain joins TRBV27 and TRBJ2-7; 7 positions match TRBD1. Germline V gene data show CDR1 as MNHEY and CDR2 as SMNVEV (reference sequence). The CDR3 has 16 residues. J was trimmed by 9 bases and V by 2 bases; bases with no gene match: 16.

This chain joins TRBV6-1 and TRBJ2-2; 11 bases fit TRBD2. CDR1 MNHNS and CDR2 SASEGT come from the germline V gene. The CDR3 runs 17 residues. J gave up 2 bases and V 4 bases, and 6 bases lay outside the gene matches. This CDR3 reads CASSVLAGDRNTGELFF. The CDR3 DNA reads as TGTGCCAGCAGTGTACTAGCGGGAGACAGAAACACCGGGGAGCTGTTTTTT.

The chain combines TRBV7-2 with TRBJ2-7; D is possibly TRBD2 (6 bases). Germline lookup yields CDR1 SGHTA and CDR2 FQGNSA. Deletions cut 5 bases from V and 6 bases from J, with 14 bases between. The CDR3 runs to 13 residues. The CDR3 DNA sequence: TGTGCCAGCAGCCTACTGCAGGGAGGCGAGCAGTACTTC. The encoded protein is CASSLLQGGEQYF.

V is TRBV30 and J is TRBJ1-2; D is unclear. This CDR3 is 13 amino acids long. The germline V gene has CDR1 GTSNPN and CDR2 SVGIG (reference sequence). The ends were cut back, 3 bases at V and 0 bases at J, with 8 bases in the middle. The CDR3 sequence: CAWRQAPNYGYTF. Here the CDR3 DNA reads TGTGCCTGGAGGCAAGCACCTAACTATGGCTACACCTTC.

The chain couples TRBV24-1 to TRBJ1-2; TRBD1 matches 8 bases. Per germline, CDR1 KGHDR and CDR2 SFDVKD. The CDR3 consists of 15 residues. The V segment lost 4 bases and the J segment 7 bases; nucleotides outside the gene matches: 10. CDR3 sequence (DNA): TGTGCCACCAGTGAACCTGGACAGGGTCCCCGTGGCTACACCTTC. This sequence encodes CATSEPGQGPRGYTF.